These T cell receptor beta chains were read from a single sample in a study of T cells in Graves' hyperthyroidism and ophthalmopathy. TCRdb used MiXCR to reprocess the multiplex PCR reads, holding one entry per CDR3 protein. There are 600,000 or so distinct CDR3 sequences in the sample; 40% to 55% occur only once, and 8.2% lies in the top ten. The sequenced material came from peripheral blood or thyroid tissue (not recorded which). The source is a young woman with Graves' hyperthyroidism. The CDR3 runs from the conserved cysteine through the conserved F or W. The order of the fields is clone size, J gene, V gene, D gene, CDR3 protein, CDR3 DNA. The D gene is left open where the match is weak. The size of a clone is reported for some rows only, either as once, few or many, or as a class for expanded clones.

>many|TRBJ1-1|TRBV10-3|TRBD1
CATLQGDNTEAFF
TGTGCCACCCTACAGGGGGACAACACTGAAGCTTTCTTT
>-|TRBJ1-5|TRBV2|TRBD1
CSAPDREGRGKPQHF
TGCAGTGCCCCGGACAGGGAGGGTCGTGGCAAGCCCCAGCATTTT
>-|TRBJ2-7|TRBV7-2|TRBD1
CASSIQRQGAGYF
TGTGCCAGCAGCATACAGAGACAGGGGGCGGGGTACTTC
>few|TRBJ2-5|TRBV29-1|TRBD1
CSVPGTGDGETQYF
TGCAGCGTGCCCGGGACAGGGGATGGGGAGACCCAGTACTTC
>once|TRBJ1-3|TRBV7-2|-
CASSQDRGGQNTIYF
TGTGCCAGCAGCCAAGATAGGGGAGGACAAAACACCATATATTTT
>-|TRBJ2-1|TRBV25-1|-
CASSDGGGEQFF
TGTGCCAGCAGTGATGGAGGGGGTGAGCAGTTCTTC
>many|TRBJ1-6|TRBV15|-
CATSRGSENSPLHF
TGTGCCACCAGCAGGGGCTCGGAAAATTCACCCCTCCACTTT
>few|TRBJ2-7|TRBV2|TRBD1
CASSEGTGEPYEQYF
TGTGCCAGCAGCGAAGGGACAGGCGAACCCTACGAGCAGTACTTC
>-|TRBJ1-5|TRBV29-1|-
CSAQQVQPQHF
TGCAGCGCCCAGCAGGTGCAGCCCCAGCATTTT
>-|TRBJ2-7|TRBV27|-
CASSFSSAGSYEQYF
TGTGCCAGCAGTTTTTCTTCGGCAGGCTCCTACGAGCAGTACTTC
>-|TRBJ1-2|TRBV13|-
CASSLGGSYGCTF
TGTGCCAGCAGCTTAGGGGGGAGCTATGGCTGCACCTTC
>-|TRBJ2-5|TRBV6-1|-
CASRRGHGAQETQYF
TGTGCCAGCAGACGCGGACACGGGGCTCAAGAGACCCAGTACTTC
>-|TRBJ1-1|TRBV29-1|-
CSLIGGTEAFF
TGCAGCTTGATCGGTGGTACTGAAGCTTTCTTT
>-|TRBJ1-1|TRBV29-1|-
CSSSGWDTEAFF
TGCAGCTCATCAGGGTGGGACACTGAAGCTTTCTTT
>medium-sized|TRBJ1-2|TRBV7-9|-
CASSPPWGDYGYTF
TGTGCCAGCAGTCCTCCTTGGGGGGACTATGGCTACACCTTC
>-|TRBJ1-6|TRBV15|TRBD1
CATSSDSGTGGPPLHF
TGTGCCACCAGCAGTGACTCCGGGACAGGGGGCCCACCCCTCCACTTT
>-|TRBJ2-1|TRBV20-1|-
CSALDGETYNEQFF
TGCAGTGCCCTAGACGGGGAAACCTACAATGAGCAGTTCTTC
>few|TRBJ2-5|TRBV20-1|-
CSARDPSGETQYF
TGCAGTGCTAGAGATCCAAGTGGAGAGACCCAGTACTTC
>-|TRBJ1-2|TRBV10-3|TRBD1
CAISPSGTGVGYTF
TGTGCCATCAGTCCCTCCGGGACAGGGGTTGGCTACACCTTC
>-|TRBJ1-1|TRBV6-4|-
CAVRGRDTEAFF
TGTGCCGTCAGGGGACGGGACACTGAAGCTTTCTTT
>many|TRBJ1-2|TRBV7-2|-
CASSRTDYGYTF
TGTGCCAGCAGCCGGACGGACTATGGCTACACCTTC
>-|TRBJ1-4|TRBV7-9|-
CASSLGGEHEKLFF
TGTGCCAGCAGCTTGGGGGGCGAACATGAAAAACTGTTTTTT
>few|TRBJ2-7|TRBV7-2|-
CASSLEGTTSYEQYF
TGTGCCAGCAGCTTAGAGGGGACCACCTCCTACGAGCAGTACTTC
>few|TRBJ1-2|TRBV6-5|-
CASRQAFNYGYTF
TGTGCCAGCAGGCAAGCATTTAACTATGGCTACACCTTC
>many|TRBJ1-2|TRBV29-1|-
CSVGGRYGVNYGYTF
TGCAGCGTTGGGGGCCGTTACGGGGTTAACTATGGCTACACCTTC
>-|TRBJ2-2|TRBV15|-
CATKFGGRADTGELFF
TGTGCCACCAAGTTCGGTGGCAGGGCCGACACCGGGGAGCTGTTTTTT
>-|TRBJ1-5|TRBV25-1|-
CASARGAQHF
TGTGCCAGCGCACGGGGGGCCCAGCATTTT
>-|TRBJ2-6|TRBV15|-
CATSRDGGSGSGANVLTF
TGTGCCACCAGCAGAGATGGGGGATCGGGTTCTGGGGCCAACGTCCTGACTTTC
>once|TRBJ1-3|TRBV15|-
CATKFGGVSIYF
TGTGCCACCAAGTTCGGTGGGGTTTCCATATATTTT
>few|TRBJ2-7|TRBV12-3/TRBV12-4|-
CASSLGRGTVWEQYF
TGTGCCAGCAGTTTAGGGCGGGGTACCGTCTGGGAGCAGTACTTC
>-|TRBJ1-6|TRBV7-2|TRBD1
CASSPGQGRRGNSPLHF
TGTGCCAGCAGCCCGGGACAGGGAAGGAGAGGGAATTCACCCCTCCACTTT
>-|TRBJ2-2|TRBV29-1|TRBD2
CSVSSGRAVTGELFF
TGCAGCGTTTCTAGCGGGAGGGCCGTGACCGGGGAGCTGTTTTTT
>-|TRBJ2-7|TRBV6-2/TRBV6-3|TRBD2
CASSYHTSGGYEQYF
TGTGCCAGCAGTTACCATACTAGCGGCGGATACGAGCAGTACTTC
>-|TRBJ2-7|TRBV7-9|-
CASSSNRDNYYEQYF
TGTGCCAGCAGCTCTAACCGGGACAACTACTACGAGCAGTACTTC
>few|TRBJ1-2|TRBV7-8|-
CASSPRDINYGYTF
TGTGCCAGCAGCCCCAGGGATATTAACTATGGCTACACCTTC
>-|TRBJ2-7|TRBV19|-
CASSMGRKVSYEQYF
TGTGCCAGTAGTATGGGCAGAAAAGTCTCCTACGAGCAGTACTTC
>-|TRBJ2-5|TRBV14|-
CASSQGDSQTQYF
TGTGCCAGCAGCCAAGGTGACAGTCAGACCCAGTACTTC
>few|TRBJ1-5|TRBV7-2|-
CASSPRGGQPQHF
TGTGCCAGCAGTCCCAGGGGCGGTCAGCCCCAGCATTTT
>once|TRBJ2-5|TRBV7-2|-
CASSSDQLARKQETQYF
TGTGCCAGCAGCTCAGACCAACTAGCAAGAAAACAAGAGACCCAGTACTTC
>-|TRBJ2-5|TRBV5-6|TRBD2
CASRHRGLADKKTQYF
TGTGCCAGCAGACACCGCGGACTAGCGGATAAGAAGACCCAGTACTTC
>many|TRBJ2-6|TRBV24-1|-
CATGQAGKASGANVLTF
TGTGCCACCGGGCAGGCAGGCAAGGCCTCTGGGGCCAACGTCCTGACTTTC
>many|TRBJ1-2|TRBV29-1|-
CSAWEAGEQGYGYTF
TGCAGCGCTTGGGAGGCAGGGGAACAGGGCTATGGCTACACCTTC
>-|TRBJ1-5|TRBV20-1|-
CSARALTTRNQPQHF
TGCAGTGCTAGAGCTCTAACAACTCGCAATCAGCCCCAGCATTTT